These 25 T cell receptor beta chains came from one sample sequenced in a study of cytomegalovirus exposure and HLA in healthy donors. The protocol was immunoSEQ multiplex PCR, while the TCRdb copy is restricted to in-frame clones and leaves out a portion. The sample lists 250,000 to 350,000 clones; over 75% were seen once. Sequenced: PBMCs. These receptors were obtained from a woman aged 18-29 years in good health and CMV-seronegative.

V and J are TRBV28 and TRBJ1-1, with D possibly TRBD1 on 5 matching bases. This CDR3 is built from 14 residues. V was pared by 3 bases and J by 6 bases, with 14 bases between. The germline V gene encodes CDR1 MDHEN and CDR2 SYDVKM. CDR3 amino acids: CASSFSGFQPEAFF. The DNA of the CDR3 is TGTGCCAGCAGTTTTTCAGGGTTTCAGCCTGAAGCTTTCTTT.

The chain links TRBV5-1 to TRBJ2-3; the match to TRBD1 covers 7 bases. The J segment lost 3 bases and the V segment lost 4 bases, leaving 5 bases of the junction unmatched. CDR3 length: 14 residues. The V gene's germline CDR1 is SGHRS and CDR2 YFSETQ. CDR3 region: CASSQRQGTDTQYF. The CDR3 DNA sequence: TGCGCCAGCAGCCAAAGACAGGGAACAGATACGCAGTATTTT. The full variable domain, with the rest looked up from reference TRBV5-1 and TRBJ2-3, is KAGVTQTPRYLIKTRGQQVTLSCSPISGHRSVSWYQQTPGQGLQFLFEYFSETQRNKGNFPGRFSGRQFSNSRSEMNVSTLELGDSALYLCASSQRQGTDTQYFGPGTRLTVL.

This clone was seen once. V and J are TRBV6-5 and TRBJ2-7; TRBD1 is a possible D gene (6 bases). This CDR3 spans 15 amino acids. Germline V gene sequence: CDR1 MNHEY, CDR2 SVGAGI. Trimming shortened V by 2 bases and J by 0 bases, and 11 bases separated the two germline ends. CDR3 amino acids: CASSYEDRPSYEQYF. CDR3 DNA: TGTGCCAGCAGTTACGAGGACAGACCCTCCTACGAGCAGTACTTC.

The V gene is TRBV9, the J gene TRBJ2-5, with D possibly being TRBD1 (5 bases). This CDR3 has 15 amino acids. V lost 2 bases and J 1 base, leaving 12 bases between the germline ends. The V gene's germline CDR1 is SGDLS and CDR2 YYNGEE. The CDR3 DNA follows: TGTGCCAGCAGCGTGGGTGTGACAGCCCAAGAGACCCAGTACTTC. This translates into CASSVGVTAQETQYF.

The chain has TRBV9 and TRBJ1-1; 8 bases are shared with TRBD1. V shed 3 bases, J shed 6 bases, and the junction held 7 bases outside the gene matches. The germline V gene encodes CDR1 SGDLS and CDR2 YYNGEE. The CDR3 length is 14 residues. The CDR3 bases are TGTGCCAGCAGCGGGCGACAGGGGCTCTCTGAAGCTTTCTTT. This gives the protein CASSGRQGLSEAFF.

The CDR3 loop reads CASSAQAGYEQYF. The DNA for the CDR3 is TGTGCCAGCAGCGCCCAGGCCGGATACGAGCAGTACTTC. V gene TRBV11-3 combines with J gene TRBJ2-7, with unresolved D. The CDR3 has 13 residues. Germline CDR1 reads SGHNT; CDR2 reads YENEEA. V lost 5 bases and J lost 4, with 12 bases in between.

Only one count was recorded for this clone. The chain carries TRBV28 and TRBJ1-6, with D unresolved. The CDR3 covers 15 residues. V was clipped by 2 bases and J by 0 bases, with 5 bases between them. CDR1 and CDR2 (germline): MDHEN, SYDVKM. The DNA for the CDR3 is TGTGCCAGCAGTTTAGGTAGCTCCTATAATTCACCCCTCCACTTT. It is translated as CASSLGSSYNSPLHF.

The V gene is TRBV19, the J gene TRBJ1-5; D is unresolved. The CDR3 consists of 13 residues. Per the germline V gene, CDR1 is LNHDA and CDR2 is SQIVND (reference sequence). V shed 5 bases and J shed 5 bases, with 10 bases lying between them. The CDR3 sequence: CASSYSNYQPQHF. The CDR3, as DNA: TGTGCCAGTAGTTACTCCAACTATCAGCCCCAGCATTTT.

The DNA of the CDR3 is TGTGCCACCGGGACTAGCGGCTACGAGCAGTACTTC. Residues: CATGTSGYEQYF. This rearrangement joins TRBV2 to TRBJ2-7; 11 nucleotides align to TRBD2. V dropped 10 bases and J dropped 3; count of bases not matched to a gene: 2. This CDR3 comprises 12 residues. Germline V CDR1 and CDR2: SNHLY, FYNNEI.

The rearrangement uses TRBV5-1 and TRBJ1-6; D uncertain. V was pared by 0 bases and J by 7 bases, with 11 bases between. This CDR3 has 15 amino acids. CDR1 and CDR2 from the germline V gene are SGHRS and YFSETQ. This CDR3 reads CASSLVERGNSPLHF. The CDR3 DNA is TGCGCCAGCAGCTTGGTAGAGAGAGGGAATTCACCCCTCCACTTT.

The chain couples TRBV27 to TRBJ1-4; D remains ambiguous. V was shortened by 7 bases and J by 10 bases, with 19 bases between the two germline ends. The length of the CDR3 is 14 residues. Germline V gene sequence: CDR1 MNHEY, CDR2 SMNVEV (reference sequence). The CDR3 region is CASTTPDLRGKLFF. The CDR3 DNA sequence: TGTGCCAGCACTACCCCCGACCTCAGAGGAAAACTGTTTTTT.

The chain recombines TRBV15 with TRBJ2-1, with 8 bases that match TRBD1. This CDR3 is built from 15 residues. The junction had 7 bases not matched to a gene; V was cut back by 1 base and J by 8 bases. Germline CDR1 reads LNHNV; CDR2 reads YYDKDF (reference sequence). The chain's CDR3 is CATSRGIGQGDEQFF. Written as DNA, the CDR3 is TGTGCCACCAGCAGAGGAATCGGACAGGGCGATGAGCAGTTCTTC.

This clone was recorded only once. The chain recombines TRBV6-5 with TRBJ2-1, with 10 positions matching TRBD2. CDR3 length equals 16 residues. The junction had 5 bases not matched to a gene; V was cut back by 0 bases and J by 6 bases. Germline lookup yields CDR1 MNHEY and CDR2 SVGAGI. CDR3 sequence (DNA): TGTGCCAGCAGTTACTCCGGGACTAGCGTTTCCAATGAGCAGTTCTTC. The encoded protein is CASSYSGTSVSNEQFF.

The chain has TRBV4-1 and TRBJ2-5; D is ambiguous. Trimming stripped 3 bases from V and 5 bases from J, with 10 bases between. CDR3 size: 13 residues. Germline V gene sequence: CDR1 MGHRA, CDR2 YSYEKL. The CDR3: CASSQSDRETQYF. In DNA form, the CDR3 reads TGCGCCAGCAGCCAGTCCGATCGGGAGACCCAGTACTTC.

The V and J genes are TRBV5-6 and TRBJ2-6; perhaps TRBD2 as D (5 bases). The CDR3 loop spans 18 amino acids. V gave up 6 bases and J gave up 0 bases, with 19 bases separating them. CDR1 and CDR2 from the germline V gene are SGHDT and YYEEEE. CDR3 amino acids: CASTNQPGIPSGANVLTF. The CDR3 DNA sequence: TGTGCCAGCACCAACCAACCGGGGATTCCCTCTGGGGCCAACGTCCTGACTTTC.

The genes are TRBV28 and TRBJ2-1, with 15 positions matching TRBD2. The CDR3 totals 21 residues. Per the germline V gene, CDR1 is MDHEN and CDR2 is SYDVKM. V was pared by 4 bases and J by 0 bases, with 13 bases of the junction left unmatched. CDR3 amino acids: CASSSPTWGLAGGISYNEQFF. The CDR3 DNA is TGTGCCAGCAGTTCCCCCACCTGGGGACTAGCGGGAGGCATCTCCTACAATGAGCAGTTCTTC. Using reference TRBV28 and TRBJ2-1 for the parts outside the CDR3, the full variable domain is DVKVTQSSRYLVKRTGEKVFLECVQDMDHENMFWYRQDPGLGLRLIYFSYDVKMKEKGDIPEGYSVSREKKERFSLILESASTNQTSMYLCASSSPTWGLAGGISYNEQFFGPGTRLTVL.

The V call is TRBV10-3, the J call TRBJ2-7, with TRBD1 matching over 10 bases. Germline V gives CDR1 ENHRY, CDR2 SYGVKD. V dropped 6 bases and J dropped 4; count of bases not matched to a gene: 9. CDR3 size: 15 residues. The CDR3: CAIRYSGQGTYEQYF. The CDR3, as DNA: TGTGCCATCAGATACTCGGGACAGGGGACGTACGAGCAGTACTTC.

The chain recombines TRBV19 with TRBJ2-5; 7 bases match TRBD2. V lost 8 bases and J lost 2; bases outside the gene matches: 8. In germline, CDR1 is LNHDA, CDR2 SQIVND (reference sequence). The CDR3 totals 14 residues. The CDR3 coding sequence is TGTGCCAGTTCCTGGGGGGGTCTACAAGAGACCCAGTACTTC. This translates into CASSWGGLQETQYF.

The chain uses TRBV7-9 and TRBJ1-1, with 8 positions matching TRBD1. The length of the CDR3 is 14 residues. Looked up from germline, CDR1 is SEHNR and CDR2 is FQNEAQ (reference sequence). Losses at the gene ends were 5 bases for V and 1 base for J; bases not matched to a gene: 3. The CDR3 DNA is TGTGCCAGCAGCCTGGGACAGGCGAACACTGAAGCTTTCTTT. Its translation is CASSLGQANTEAFF.

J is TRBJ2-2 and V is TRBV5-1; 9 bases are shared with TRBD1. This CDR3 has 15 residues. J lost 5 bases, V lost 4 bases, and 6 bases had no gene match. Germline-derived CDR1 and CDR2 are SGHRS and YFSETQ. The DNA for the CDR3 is TGCGCCAGCAGCGGTTCCGGGACAGGGACCGGGGAGCTGTTTTTT. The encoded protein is CASSGSGTGTGELFF.

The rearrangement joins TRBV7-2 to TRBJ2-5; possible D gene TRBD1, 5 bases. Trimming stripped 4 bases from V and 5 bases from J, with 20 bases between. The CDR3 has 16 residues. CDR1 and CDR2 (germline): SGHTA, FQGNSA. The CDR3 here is CASSSAVGALQETQYF. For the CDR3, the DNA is TGTGCCAGCAGCTCCGCTGTAGGGGCCCTCCAGGAGACCCAGTACTTC.

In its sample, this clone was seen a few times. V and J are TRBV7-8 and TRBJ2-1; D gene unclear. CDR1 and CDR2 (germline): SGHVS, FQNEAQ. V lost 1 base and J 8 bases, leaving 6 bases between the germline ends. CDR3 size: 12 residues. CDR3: CASSLGSDEQFF. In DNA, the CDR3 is TGTGCCAGCAGCTTAGGGTCGGATGAGCAGTTCTTC.

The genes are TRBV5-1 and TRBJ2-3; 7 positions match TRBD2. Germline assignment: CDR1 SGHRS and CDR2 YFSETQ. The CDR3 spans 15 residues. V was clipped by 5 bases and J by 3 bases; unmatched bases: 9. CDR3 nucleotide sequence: TGCGCCAGCAGAGCGGGGACCCACGAAACAGATACGCAGTATTTT. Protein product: CASRAGTHETDTQYF.

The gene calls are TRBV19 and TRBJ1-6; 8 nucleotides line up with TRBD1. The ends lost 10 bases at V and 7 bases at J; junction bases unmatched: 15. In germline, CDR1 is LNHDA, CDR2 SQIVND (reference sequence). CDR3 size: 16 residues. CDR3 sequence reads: CATSRGPRTGNSPLHF. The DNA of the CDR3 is TGTGCCACTTCCCGGGGCCCTAGGACAGGGAATTCACCCCTCCACTTT.

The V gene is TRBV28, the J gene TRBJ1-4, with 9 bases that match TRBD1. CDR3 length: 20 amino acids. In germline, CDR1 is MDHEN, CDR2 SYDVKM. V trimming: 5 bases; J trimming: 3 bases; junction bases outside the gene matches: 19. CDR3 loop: CASSGPPGQGLWGANEKLFF. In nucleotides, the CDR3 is TGTGCCAGCAGTGGGCCTCCGGGACAGGGTTTATGGGGGGCTAATGAAAAACTGTTTTTT.